Presented here are 16 T cell receptor beta chains from one specimen sequenced in a study of blood T cell repertoires in COVID-19. Assay used: immunoSEQ multiplex PCR; TCRdb lists only in-frame clones, some missing. Of approximately 500,000 clones in the sample, 70% to 90% were seen once. Sequenced sample: peripheral blood. The receptor source for this set is a human donor in a cohort sampled during active COVID-19.

The chain joins TRBV3-1 (or the pseudogene TRBV3-2) to TRBJ2-7; weak D call: TRBD2 (5 bases). Trimming cost V 7 bases and J 5 bases, with 21 bases left between them. CDR3 length equals 15 residues. CDR1 and CDR2 from the germline V gene are LGHDT and YNNKEL (reference sequence). The CDR3 DNA reads TGTGCCAGCAAACATGGTAGCGCGGCCTCTGACGAGCAGTACTTC. Its translation: CASKHGSAASDEQYF.

The V and J genes are TRBV30 and TRBJ2-2; 7 bases match TRBD2. Germline CDR1 and CDR2: GTSNPN and SVGIG (reference sequence). V shed 1 base, J shed 1 base, and the junction held 3 bases outside the gene matches. This CDR3 contains 15 residues. The CDR3 protein is CAWSGPGGNTGELFF. Here the CDR3 DNA reads TGTGCCTGGAGTGGCCCGGGGGGGAACACCGGGGAGCTGTTTTTT.

Worth noting for this clone: Within the sample, other DNA sequences also encode this same CDR3. The chain couples TRBV7-9 to TRBJ2-7; TRBD1 agrees at 8 bases. Per germline, CDR1 SEHNR and CDR2 FQNEAQ (reference sequence). The CDR3 is 14 residues long. The V segment lost 6 bases and the J segment 1 base; nucleotides outside the gene matches: 5. CDR3 sequence: CASSLTGGSYEQYF. Here the CDR3 DNA reads TGTGCCAGCAGTCTAACAGGGGGGTCCTACGAGCAGTACTTC.

The V gene is TRBV7-3, the J gene TRBJ2-5; 8 bases fit TRBD2. The V segment lost 8 bases and the J segment 2 bases; nucleotides outside the gene matches: 10. The CDR3 runs 15 residues. Germline lookup yields CDR1 SGHTA and CDR2 FQGTGA. The chain's CDR3 is CASGRSGTSQETQYF. As DNA, the CDR3 is TGTGCCAGCGGACGAAGCGGGACTAGTCAAGAGACCCAGTACTTC. The variable domain in full, with the rest retrieved from reference TRBV7-3 and TRBJ2-5, is GAGVSQTPSNKVTEKGKYVELRCDPISGHTALYWYRQSLGQGPEFLIYFQGTGAADDSGLPNDRFFAVRPEGSVSTLKIQRTERGDSAVYLCASGRSGTSQETQYFGPGTRLLVL.

The CDR3 coding sequence is TGTGCCAGCAGTTACTCTGGCAGTCCCAGCGGCTACGAGCAGTACTTC. Its protein product is CASSYSGSPSGYEQYF. The chain recombines TRBV6-6 with TRBJ2-7, with D possibly matching TRBD2 (5 bases). The V and J ends lost 0 bases and 3 bases respectively, with 15 bases between them. There are 16 residues in the CDR3. Germline CDR1 reads MNHNY; CDR2 reads SVGAGI (reference sequence).

The chain uses TRBV5-1 and TRBJ1-1; D gene unclear. CDR3 length: 14 amino acids. Trimming cost V 1 base and J 1 base, with 8 bases left between them. Germline CDR1 is SGHRS and CDR2 is YFSETQ. The CDR3 region has the DNA TGCGCCAGCAGCTTGAGGGAGGGGAACACTGAAGCTTTCTTT. Translating gives CASSLREGNTEAFF. Supplemented by reference TRBV5-1 and TRBJ1-1, the full variable domain reads KAGVTQTPRYLIKTRGQQVTLSCSPISGHRSVSWYQQTPGQGLQFLFEYFSETQRNKGNFPGRFSGRQFSNSRSEMNVSTLELGDSALYLCASSLREGNTEAFFGQGTRLTVV.

The rearrangement joins TRBV6-2 or TRBV6-3 to TRBJ2-1; 11 positions match TRBD1. Germline V gene data show CDR1 as MNHEY and CDR2 as SVGEGT. Trimming removed 0 bases from V and 8 bases from J; junction bases left unmatched: 6. The CDR3 contains 16 residues. This chain's CDR3 is CASSYSIGQGAYEQFF. The DNA for the CDR3 is TGTGCCAGCAGTTACTCGATCGGACAGGGGGCGTATGAGCAGTTCTTC.

The chain employs TRBV2 and TRBJ2-7; D is perhaps TRBD2 (6 bases). Germline loops: CDR1 SNHLY, CDR2 FYNNEI. This CDR3 is built from 13 residues. CDR3 sequence: CVGGGRLNYEQYF. The CDR3 bases are TGTGTGGGGGGTGGCAGGCTTAACTACGAGCAGTACTTC.

This clone came up a few times. This same CDR3 is encoded by further DNA sequences in the sample. This chain links TRBV5-4 with TRBJ2-7, with D tentatively TRBD1 (5 bases). The V gene's germline CDR1 is SGHNT and CDR2 YYREEE (reference sequence). The CDR3 has 13 amino acids. V was shortened by 1 base and J by 0 bases, with 5 bases between the two germline ends. CDR3 bases: TGTGCCAGCAGCTTGACAGGCTCCTACGAGCAGTACTTC. Translating it yields CASSLTGSYEQYF.

The V and J genes are TRBV10-3 and TRBJ1-5, with a weak D call TRBD1 (6 bases). V was pared by 3 bases and J by 7 bases, with 22 bases between. This CDR3 is 17 amino acids long. CDR1 and CDR2 (germline): ENHRY, SYGVKD. CDR3 sequence reads: CAISERYGRGREQPQHF. In DNA, the CDR3 is TGTGCCATCAGTGAACGGTATGGCAGGGGTAGAGAACAGCCCCAGCATTTT.

This clone occurred once. The chain couples TRBV28 to TRBJ1-4, with TRBD1 matching 9 bases. The CDR3 length is 16 residues. In germline, CDR1 is MDHEN, CDR2 SYDVKM. After removal of 5 bases from V and 2 bases from J, the junction contained 6 bases not matched to a gene. The CDR3 loop is CASSIQGAATNEKLFF. CDR3 nucleotides: TGTGCCAGCAGTATACAGGGGGCGGCTACTAATGAAAAACTGTTTTTT.

The V gene is TRBV19, the J gene TRBJ2-7, with a possible D match to TRBD1 (6 bases). From germline, CDR1 is LNHDA and CDR2 SQIVND (reference sequence). Trimming removed 8 bases from V and 2 bases from J, with 13 bases in between. The CDR3 loop spans 13 amino acids. CDR3 coding DNA: TGTGCCAGTGCGACGGACAGAACCTACGAGCAGTACTTC. Its protein product is CASATDRTYEQYF.

The chain combines TRBV27 with TRBJ2-7, with 7 positions matching TRBD2. CDR1 and CDR2 (germline): MNHEY, SMNVEV (reference sequence). V was pared by 3 bases and J by 2 bases, with 4 bases of the junction left unmatched. This CDR3 contains 14 residues. The CDR3 here is CASSFSRGAYEQYF. As DNA, the CDR3 is TGTGCCAGCAGTTTTTCTCGGGGGGCCTACGAGCAGTACTTC.

This chain joins TRBV5-4 and TRBJ2-2, with 9 positions matching TRBD2. V dropped 4 bases and J dropped 6; count of bases not matched to a gene: 4. Germline CDR1 reads SGHNT; CDR2 reads YYREEE (reference sequence). The CDR3 spans 14 residues. The CDR3 nucleotides are TGTGCCAGCAGCCCGGGACTAGCCGCCGGGGAGCTGTTTTTT. Protein product: CASSPGLAAGELFF.

On this clone: The sample contains more than one DNA sequence encoding this CDR3. J is TRBJ1-1 and V is TRBV5-1; D perhaps matches TRBD1 (5 bases). V was shortened by 1 base and J by 3 bases, with 10 bases between the two germline ends. Germline V gene lookup returns CDR1 SGHRS and CDR2 YFSETQ. This CDR3 spans 14 amino acids. CDR3 protein: CASSLTGTHTEAFF. In nucleotides, the CDR3 is TGCGCCAGCAGCTTGACGGGGACTCACACTGAAGCTTTCTTT.

The chain carries TRBV6-4 and TRBJ1-5; TRBD1 is a possible D gene (5 bases). This CDR3 contains 14 residues. From germline, CDR1 is MRHNA and CDR2 SNTAGT. The V end lost 2 bases, the J end lost 9 bases, and 14 bases lay between the germline ends. This chain's CDR3 is CASSDRPGGWPQHF. CDR3 DNA sequence: TGTGCCAGCAGTGACCGCCCGGGGGGTTGGCCCCAGCATTTT.